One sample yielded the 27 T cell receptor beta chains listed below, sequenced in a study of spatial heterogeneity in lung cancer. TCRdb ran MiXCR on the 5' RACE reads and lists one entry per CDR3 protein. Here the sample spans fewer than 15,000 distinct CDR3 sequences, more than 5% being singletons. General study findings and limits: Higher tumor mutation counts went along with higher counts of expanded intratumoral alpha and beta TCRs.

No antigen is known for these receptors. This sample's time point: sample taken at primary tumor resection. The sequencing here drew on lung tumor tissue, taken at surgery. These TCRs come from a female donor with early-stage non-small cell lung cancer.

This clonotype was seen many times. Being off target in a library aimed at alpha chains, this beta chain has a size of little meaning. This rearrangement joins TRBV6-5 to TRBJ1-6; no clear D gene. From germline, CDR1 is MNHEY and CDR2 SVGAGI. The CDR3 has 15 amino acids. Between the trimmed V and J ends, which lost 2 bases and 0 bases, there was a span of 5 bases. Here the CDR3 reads CASSYGSSYNSPLHF. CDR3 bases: TGTGCCAGCAGTTACGGGAGCTCCTATAATTCACCCCTCCACTTT.

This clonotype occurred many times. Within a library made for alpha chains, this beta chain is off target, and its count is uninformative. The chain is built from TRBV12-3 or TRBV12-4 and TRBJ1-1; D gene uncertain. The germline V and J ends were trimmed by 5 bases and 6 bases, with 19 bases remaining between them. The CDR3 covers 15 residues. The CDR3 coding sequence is TGTGCCAGCAGTAAGACGGAGGGTATGAGGGCTGAAGCTTTCTTT. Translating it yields CASSKTEGMRAEAFF.

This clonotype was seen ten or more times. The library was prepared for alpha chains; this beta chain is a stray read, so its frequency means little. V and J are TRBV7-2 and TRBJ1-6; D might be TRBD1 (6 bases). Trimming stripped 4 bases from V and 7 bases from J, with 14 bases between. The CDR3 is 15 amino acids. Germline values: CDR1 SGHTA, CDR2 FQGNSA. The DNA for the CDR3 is TGTGCCAGCAGCTACGGAGGGGGGGTCAATTCACCCCTCCACTTT. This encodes CASSYGGGVNSPLHF.

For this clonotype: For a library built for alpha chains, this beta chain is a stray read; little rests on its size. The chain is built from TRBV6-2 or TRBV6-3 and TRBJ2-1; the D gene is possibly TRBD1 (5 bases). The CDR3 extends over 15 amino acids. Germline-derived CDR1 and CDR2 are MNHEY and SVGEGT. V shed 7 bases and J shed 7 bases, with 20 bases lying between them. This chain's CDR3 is CASTQRVGAPNEQFF. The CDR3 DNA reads TGTGCCAGCACTCAAAGGGTTGGGGCACCAAATGAGCAGTTCTTC.

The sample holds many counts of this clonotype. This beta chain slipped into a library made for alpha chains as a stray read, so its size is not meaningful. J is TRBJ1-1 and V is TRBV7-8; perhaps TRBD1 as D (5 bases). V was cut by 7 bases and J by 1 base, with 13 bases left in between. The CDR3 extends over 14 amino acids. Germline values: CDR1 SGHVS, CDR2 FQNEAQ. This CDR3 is CASNWGGPNTEAFF. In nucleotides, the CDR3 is TGTGCCAGCAACTGGGGGGGACCGAACACTGAAGCTTTCTTT.

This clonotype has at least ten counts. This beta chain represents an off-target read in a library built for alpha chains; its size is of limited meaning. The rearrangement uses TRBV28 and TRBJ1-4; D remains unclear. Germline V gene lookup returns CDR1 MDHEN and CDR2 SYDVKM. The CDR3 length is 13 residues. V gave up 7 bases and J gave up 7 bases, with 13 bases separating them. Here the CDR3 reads CASITPGGEKLFF. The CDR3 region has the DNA TGTGCCAGCATAACCCCCGGCGGTGAAAAACTGTTTTTT.

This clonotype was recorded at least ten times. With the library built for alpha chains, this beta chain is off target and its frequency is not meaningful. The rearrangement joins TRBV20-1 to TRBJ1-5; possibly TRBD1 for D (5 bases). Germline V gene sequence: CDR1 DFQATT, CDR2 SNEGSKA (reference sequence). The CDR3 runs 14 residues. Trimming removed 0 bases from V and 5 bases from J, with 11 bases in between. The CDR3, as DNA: TGCAGTGCTAGAGAGGGGCGCCGGGATCAGCCCCAGCATTTT. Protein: CSAREGRRDQPQHF.

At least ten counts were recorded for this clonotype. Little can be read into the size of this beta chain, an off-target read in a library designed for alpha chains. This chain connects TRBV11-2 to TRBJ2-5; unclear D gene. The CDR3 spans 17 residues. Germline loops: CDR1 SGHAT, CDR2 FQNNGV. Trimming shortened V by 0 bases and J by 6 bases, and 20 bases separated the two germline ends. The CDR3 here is CASSLDSPGLGSQTQYF. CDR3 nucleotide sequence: TGTGCCAGCAGCTTAGATAGTCCGGGTTTAGGATCTCAGACCCAGTACTTC.

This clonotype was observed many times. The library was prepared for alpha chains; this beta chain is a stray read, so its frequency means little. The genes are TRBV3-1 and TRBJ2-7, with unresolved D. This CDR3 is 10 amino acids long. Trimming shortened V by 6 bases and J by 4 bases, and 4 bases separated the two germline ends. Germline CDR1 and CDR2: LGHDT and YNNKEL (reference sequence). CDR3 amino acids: CASRQYEQYF. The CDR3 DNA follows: TGTGCCAGCAGACAATACGAGCAGTACTTC.

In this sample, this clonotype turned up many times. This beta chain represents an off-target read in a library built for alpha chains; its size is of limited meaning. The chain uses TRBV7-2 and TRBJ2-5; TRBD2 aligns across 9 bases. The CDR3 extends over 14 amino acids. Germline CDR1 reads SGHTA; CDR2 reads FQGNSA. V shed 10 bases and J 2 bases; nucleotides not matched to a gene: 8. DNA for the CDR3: TGTGCCACCCGACTAGCGGCCACTCAAGAGACCCAGTACTTC. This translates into CATRLAATQETQYF. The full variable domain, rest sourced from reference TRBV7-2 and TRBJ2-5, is GAGVSQSPSNKVTEKGKDVELRCDPISGHTALYWYRQSLGQGLEFLIYFQGNSAPDKSGLPSDRFSAERTGGSVSTLTIQRTQQEDSAVYLCATRLAATQETQYFGPGTRLLVL.

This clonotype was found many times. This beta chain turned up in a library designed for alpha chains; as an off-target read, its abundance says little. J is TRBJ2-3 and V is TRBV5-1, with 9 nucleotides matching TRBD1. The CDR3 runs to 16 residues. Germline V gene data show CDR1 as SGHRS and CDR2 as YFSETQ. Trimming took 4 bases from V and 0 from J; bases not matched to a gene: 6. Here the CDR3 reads CASSLGTGRSTDTQYF. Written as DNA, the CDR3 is TGCGCCAGCAGCCTGGGGACAGGGAGGAGCACAGATACGCAGTATTTT.

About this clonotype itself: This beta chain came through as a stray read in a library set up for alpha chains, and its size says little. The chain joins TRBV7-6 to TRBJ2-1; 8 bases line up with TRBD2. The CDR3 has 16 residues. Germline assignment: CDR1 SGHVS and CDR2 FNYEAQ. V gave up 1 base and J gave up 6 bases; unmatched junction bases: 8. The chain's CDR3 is CASSLDVREAGNEQFF. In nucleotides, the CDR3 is TGTGCCAGCAGCTTAGATGTGCGGGAGGCTGGCAATGAGCAGTTCTTC.

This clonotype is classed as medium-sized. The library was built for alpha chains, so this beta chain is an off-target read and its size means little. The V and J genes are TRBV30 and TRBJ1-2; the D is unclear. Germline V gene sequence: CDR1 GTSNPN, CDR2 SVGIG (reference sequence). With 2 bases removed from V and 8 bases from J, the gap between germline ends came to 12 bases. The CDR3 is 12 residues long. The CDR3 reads CAWSLLGRGYTF. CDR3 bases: TGTGCCTGGAGTCTTCTAGGCAGAGGCTACACCTTC.

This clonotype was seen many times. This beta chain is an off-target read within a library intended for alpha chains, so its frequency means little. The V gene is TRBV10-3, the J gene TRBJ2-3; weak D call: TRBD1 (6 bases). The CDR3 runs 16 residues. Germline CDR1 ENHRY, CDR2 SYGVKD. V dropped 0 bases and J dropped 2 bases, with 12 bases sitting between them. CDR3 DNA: TGTGCCATCAGTGAGTCGGCCAGGGGAGCCACAGATACGCAGTATTTT. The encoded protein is CAISESARGATDTQYF.

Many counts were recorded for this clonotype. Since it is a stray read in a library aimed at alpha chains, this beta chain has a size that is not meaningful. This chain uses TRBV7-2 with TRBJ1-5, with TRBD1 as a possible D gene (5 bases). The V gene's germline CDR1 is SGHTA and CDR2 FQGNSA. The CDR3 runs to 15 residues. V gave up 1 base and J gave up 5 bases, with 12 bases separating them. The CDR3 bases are TGTGCCAGCAGCTTAGTGGGGGACGGGTATCAGCCCCAGCATTTT. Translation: CASSLVGDGYQPQHF.

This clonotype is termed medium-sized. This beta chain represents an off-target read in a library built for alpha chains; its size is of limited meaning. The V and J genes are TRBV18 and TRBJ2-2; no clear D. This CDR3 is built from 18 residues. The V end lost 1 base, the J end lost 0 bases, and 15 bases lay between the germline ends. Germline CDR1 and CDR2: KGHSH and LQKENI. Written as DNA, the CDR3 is TGTGCCAGCTCACCACTTCTGCGAAGGAAGGCGAACACCGGGGAGCTGTTTTTT. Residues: CASSPLLRRKANTGELFF.

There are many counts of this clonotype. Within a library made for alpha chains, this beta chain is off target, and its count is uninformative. As DNA, the CDR3 is TGCAGCGTTGAAGGGGTTAGCGGTGCCTACAATGAGCAGTTCTTC. It specifies CSVEGVSGAYNEQFF. The chain recombines TRBV29-1 with TRBJ2-1, with D perhaps TRBD2 (6 bases). V lost 1 base and J 2 bases, leaving 12 bases between the germline ends. Germline V gene data show CDR1 as SQVTM and CDR2 as ANQGSEA. There are 15 residues in the CDR3.

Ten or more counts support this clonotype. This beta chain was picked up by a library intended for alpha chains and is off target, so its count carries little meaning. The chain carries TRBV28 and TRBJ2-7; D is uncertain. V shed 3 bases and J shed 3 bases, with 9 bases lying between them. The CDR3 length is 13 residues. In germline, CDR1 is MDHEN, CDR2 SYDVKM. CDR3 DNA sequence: TGTGCCAGCAGTTTTGCGACAATCTACGAGCAGTACTTC. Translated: CASSFATIYEQYF.

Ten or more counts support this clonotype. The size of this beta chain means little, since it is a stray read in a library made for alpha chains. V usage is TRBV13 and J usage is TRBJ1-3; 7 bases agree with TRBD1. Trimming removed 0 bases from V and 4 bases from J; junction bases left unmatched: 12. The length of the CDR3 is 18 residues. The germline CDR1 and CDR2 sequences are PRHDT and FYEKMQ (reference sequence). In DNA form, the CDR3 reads TGTGCCAGCAGCTTAGGCAAAGCCTTAAGGGACAGAGGAAACACCATATATTTT. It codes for CASSLGKALRDRGNTIYF.

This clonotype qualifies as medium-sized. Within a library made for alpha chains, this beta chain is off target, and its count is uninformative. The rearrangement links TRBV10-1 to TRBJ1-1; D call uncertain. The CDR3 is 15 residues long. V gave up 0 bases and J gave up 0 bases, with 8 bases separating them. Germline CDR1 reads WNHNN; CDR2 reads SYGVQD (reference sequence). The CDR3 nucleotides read TGCGCCAGCAGTGAGTCCGCCGTAATGAACACTGAAGCTTTCTTT. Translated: CASSESAVMNTEAFF.

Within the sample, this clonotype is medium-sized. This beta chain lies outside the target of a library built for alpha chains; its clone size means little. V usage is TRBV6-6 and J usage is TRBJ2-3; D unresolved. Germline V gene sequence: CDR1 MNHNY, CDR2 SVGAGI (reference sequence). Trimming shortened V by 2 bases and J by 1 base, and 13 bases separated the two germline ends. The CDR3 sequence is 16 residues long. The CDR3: CASSYRRRQRTDTQYF. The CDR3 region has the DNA TGTGCCAGCAGTTACCGTCGGCGGCAACGCACAGATACGCAGTATTTT.

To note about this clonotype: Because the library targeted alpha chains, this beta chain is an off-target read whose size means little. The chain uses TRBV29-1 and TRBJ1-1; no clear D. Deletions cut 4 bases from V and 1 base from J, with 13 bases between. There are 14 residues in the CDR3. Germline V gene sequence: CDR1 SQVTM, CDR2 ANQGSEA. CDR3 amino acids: CSVAPLQTNTEAFF. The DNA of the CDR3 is TGCAGCGTTGCCCCTCTACAGACGAACACTGAAGCTTTCTTT.

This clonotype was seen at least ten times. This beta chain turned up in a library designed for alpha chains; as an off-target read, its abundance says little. CDR3 in DNA: TGTGCCAGCATCACCCGCGGGGACTACGAGCAGTACTTC. This translates into CASITRGDYEQYF. The rearrangement links TRBV6-1 to TRBJ2-7; maybe TRBD2 (6 bases). Trimming left V 7 bases short and J 3 bases short, with 13 bases between. Germline CDR1 reads MNHNS; CDR2 reads SASEGT. The CDR3 runs 13 residues.

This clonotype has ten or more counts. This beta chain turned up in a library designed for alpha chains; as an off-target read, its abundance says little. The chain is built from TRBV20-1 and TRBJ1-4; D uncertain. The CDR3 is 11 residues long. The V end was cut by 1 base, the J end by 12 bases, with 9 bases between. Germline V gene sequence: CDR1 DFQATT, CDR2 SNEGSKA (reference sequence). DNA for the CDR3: TGCAGTGCTAGAGGGAACCGTCAACTGTTTTTT. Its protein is CSARGNRQLFF.

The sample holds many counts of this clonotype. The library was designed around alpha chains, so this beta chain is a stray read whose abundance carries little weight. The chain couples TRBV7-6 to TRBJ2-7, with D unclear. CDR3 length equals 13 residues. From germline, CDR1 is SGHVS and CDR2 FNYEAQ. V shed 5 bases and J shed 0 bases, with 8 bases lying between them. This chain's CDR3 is CASSIQYSYEQYF. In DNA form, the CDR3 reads TGTGCCAGCAGCATACAGTACTCCTACGAGCAGTACTTC.

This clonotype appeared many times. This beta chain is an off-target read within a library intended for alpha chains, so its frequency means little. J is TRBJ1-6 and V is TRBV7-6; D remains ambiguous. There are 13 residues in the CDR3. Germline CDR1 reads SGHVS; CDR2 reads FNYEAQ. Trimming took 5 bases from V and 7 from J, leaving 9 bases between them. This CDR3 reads CASSVLGNSPLHF. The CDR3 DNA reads TGTGCCAGCAGCGTACTAGGGAATTCACCCCTCCACTTT.

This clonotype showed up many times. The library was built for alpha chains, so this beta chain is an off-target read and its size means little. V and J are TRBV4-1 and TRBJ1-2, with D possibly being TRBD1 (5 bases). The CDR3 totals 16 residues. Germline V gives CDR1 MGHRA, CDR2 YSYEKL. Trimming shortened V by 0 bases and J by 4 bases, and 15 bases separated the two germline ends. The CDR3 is CASSQDELSRVYGYTF. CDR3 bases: TGCGCCAGCAGCCAAGATGAGTTGTCCAGGGTCTATGGCTACACCTTC.